This is a list of T cell receptor beta chains from one sample in a study of PD-L1 blockade in urothelial cancer. Data came from immunoSEQ multiplex PCR; TCRdb stores just in-frame clones and leaves some out. The sample holds 30,000 to 50,000 clones; approximately 90% are singletons and the top ten take around 1.8%. This specimen was PBMCs, taken around atezolizumab (anti-PD-L1) treatment. The source is a man in his fifties or sixties with urothelial cancer. The CDR3 runs from the conserved cysteine through the conserved F or W. The D gene is left open where the match is weak. Clone size appears in some rows only: once, few, many, or a class for an expanded clone.

D gene: .; J gene: TRBJ1-4; V gene: TRBV4-3; clone size: .; CDR3 DNA: TGCGCCAGCAGCCAAGAACCTGGCGGTGCAACTAATGAAAAACTGTTTTTT; CDR3 protein: CASSQEPGGATNEKLFF
D gene: .; J gene: TRBJ2-7; V gene: TRBV19; clone size: .; CDR3 DNA: TGTGCCACCAAGGGGGGGGTTTTGGGCGAGCAGTACTTC; CDR3 protein: CATKGGVLGEQYF
D gene: TRBD1; J gene: TRBJ1-2; V gene: TRBV28; clone size: once; CDR3 DNA: TGTGCCAGCACCTCCTCCCTCAGGGACAGGTACTATGGCTACACCTTC; CDR3 protein: CASTSSLRDRYYGYTF
D gene: TRBD2; J gene: TRBJ2-1; V gene: TRBV7-7; clone size: .; CDR3 DNA: TGTGCTAGCAGCTTGCGCCGGACTAGCGGGAAGGATGAGCAGTTCTTC; CDR3 protein: CASSLRRTSGKDEQFF
D gene: TRBD2; J gene: TRBJ2-5; V gene: TRBV5-1; clone size: .; CDR3 DNA: TGCGCCAGCAGCTACGGGACTAGCGGGGGGGCGGGGACCCAGTACTTC; CDR3 protein: CASSYGTSGGAGTQYF
D gene: TRBD1; J gene: TRBJ2-7; V gene: TRBV2; clone size: .; CDR3 DNA: TGTGCCAGCAGGACAGGGGGCAGCGAGCAGTACTTC; CDR3 protein: CASRTGGSEQYF
D gene: .; J gene: TRBJ2-2; V gene: TRBV5-4; clone size: .; CDR3 DNA: TGTGCCAGCAGCTTGGGGCAGGGTTTCACCGGGGAGCTGTTTTTT; CDR3 protein: CASSLGQGFTGELFF
D gene: .; J gene: TRBJ2-5; V gene: TRBV7-3; clone size: .; CDR3 DNA: TGTGCCAGCAGCTTTTCTGTCGGGGAGACCCAGTACTTC; CDR3 protein: CASSFSVGETQYF
D gene: .; J gene: TRBJ1-2; V gene: TRBV5-8; clone size: .; CDR3 DNA: TGTGCCAGCAGCCGGGATCATAAGAGTGGCTACACCTTC; CDR3 protein: CASSRDHKSGYTF
D gene: .; J gene: TRBJ1-2; V gene: TRBV4-1; clone size: .; CDR3 DNA: TGCGCCAGCAGCCAAGGCCCCGGGGGATTATCCGGCTACACCTTC; CDR3 protein: CASSQGPGGLSGYTF
D gene: TRBD2; J gene: TRBJ2-2; V gene: TRBV28; clone size: .; CDR3 DNA: TGTGCCAGCAGTTTAAGGACTAGCGGGGGCGGGGAGCTGTTTTTT; CDR3 protein: CASSLRTSGGGELFF
D gene: .; J gene: TRBJ2-1; V gene: TRBV4-3; clone size: .; CDR3 DNA: TGCGCCAGCAGCCAAGGTTTGAGCGGGGAGCAGTTCTTC; CDR3 protein: CASSQGLSGEQFF
D gene: .; J gene: TRBJ2-7; V gene: TRBV7-3; clone size: .; CDR3 DNA: TGTGCCAGCAGTAAAGACGGAGCATCCTACGAGCAGTACTTC; CDR3 protein: CASSKDGASYEQYF
D gene: .; J gene: TRBJ1-5; V gene: TRBV4-1; clone size: .; CDR3 DNA: TGCGCCAGCAGCCAAGGGGGGGTATCCAATCAGCCCCAGCATTTT; CDR3 protein: CASSQGGVSNQPQHF
D gene: TRBD1; J gene: TRBJ2-7; V gene: TRBV9; clone size: .; CDR3 DNA: TGTGCCAGCAGCGTAGCCTCCGACAGGGCTGTGCAGTACTTC; CDR3 protein: CASSVASDRAVQYF
D gene: .; J gene: TRBJ2-6; V gene: TRBV27; clone size: .; CDR3 DNA: TGTGCCAGCTCATCGGTTACTGGGGCCAACGTCCTGACTTTC; CDR3 protein: CASSSVTGANVLTF
D gene: .; J gene: TRBJ1-5; V gene: TRBV30; clone size: .; CDR3 DNA: TGTGCCTGGAGTGTTGTAGGGAGGAACAATCAGCCCCAGCATTTT; CDR3 protein: CAWSVVGRNNQPQHF
D gene: TRBD2; J gene: TRBJ2-5; V gene: TRBV10-3; clone size: .; CDR3 DNA: TGTGCCATCAGTACCCGGGGGGGGCCTCAAGAGACCCAGTACTTC; CDR3 protein: CAISTRGGPQETQYF
D gene: .; J gene: TRBJ2-7; V gene: TRBV30; clone size: .; CDR3 DNA: TGTGCCTGGACTAGTACCTACGAGCAGTACTTC; CDR3 protein: CAWTSTYEQYF
D gene: TRBD2; J gene: TRBJ2-5; V gene: TRBV6-5; clone size: few; CDR3 DNA: TGTGCCAGCAGTCCCGGGGGACTAGGAGAGACCCAGTACTTC; CDR3 protein: CASSPGGLGETQYF
D gene: .; J gene: TRBJ2-7; V gene: TRBV7-9; clone size: .; CDR3 DNA: TGTGCCAGCAGCTTAAATGCGCTAGGCTCCTACGAGCAGTACTTC; CDR3 protein: CASSLNALGSYEQYF
D gene: TRBD2; J gene: TRBJ2-3; V gene: TRBV7-2; clone size: .; CDR3 DNA: TGTGCCAGCAGCGCACGGACTAGCGGGAACCCGTATTTT; CDR3 protein: CASSARTSGNPYF
D gene: TRBD1; J gene: TRBJ2-3; V gene: TRBV5-4; clone size: .; CDR3 DNA: TGTGCCAGCAGCTTCAAGGGGGCGACGGATACGCAGTATTTT; CDR3 protein: CASSFKGATDTQYF
D gene: .; J gene: TRBJ1-1; V gene: TRBV9; clone size: .; CDR3 DNA: TGTGCCAGCAGCGTAGATCCAGGTCAGAACACTGAAGCTTTCTTT; CDR3 protein: CASSVDPGQNTEAFF
D gene: .; J gene: TRBJ2-7; V gene: TRBV6-5; clone size: .; CDR3 DNA: TGTGCCAGCAGTTACTCAGGCCGGGAGAACTACGAGCAGTACTTC; CDR3 protein: CASSYSGRENYEQYF
D gene: .; J gene: TRBJ1-5; V gene: TRBV21-1; clone size: few; CDR3 DNA: TGTGCCAGCAGCAAAAAGGAGAATCAGCCCCAGCATTTT; CDR3 protein: CASSKKENQPQHF
D gene: .; J gene: TRBJ1-2; V gene: TRBV6-1; clone size: .; CDR3 DNA: TGTGCCAGCAGTGAAGCGGGAGAACTATGGTATGGCTACACCTTC; CDR3 protein: CASSEAGELWYGYTF
D gene: .; J gene: TRBJ1-5; V gene: TRBV6-5; clone size: .; CDR3 DNA: TGTGCCAGCAGTTACTCGAAGGGGGGGCCGAATCAGCCCCAGCATTTT; CDR3 protein: CASSYSKGGPNQPQHF
D gene: TRBD1; J gene: TRBJ1-6; V gene: TRBV2; clone size: .; CDR3 DNA: TGTGCCAGCAGTGAAGCGGGACCTCCGGGACAGGGAAATTCACCCCTCCACTTT; CDR3 protein: CASSEAGPPGQGNSPLHF